This entry describes one T cell receptor (beta chain). This clonotype came up many times. It has no known antigen specificity. Per-nucleotide qualities are absent, and no much larger clonotype sits a single base away. Counted from cysteine to phenylalanine, this CDR3 has 13 amino acids. Only the CDR3 DNA stays, 39 bases, in frame from base 1. From a lookup of the germline V gene (reference sequence), CDR1 and CDR2 are SEHNR and FQNEAQ. V is shortened by 1 base, J by 2 bases, and the region joining them spans 5 bases. These data are taken from a study of T cells in Graves' hyperthyroidism and ophthalmopathy (dated by TCRdb to between 2019 and 2020). Concerning the study at large: Peripheral blood was sampled at the time of initial diagnosis, prior to any treatment. To identify TCR V-J signatures that set the groups apart, the researchers used a discovery cohort of 90 to 100 patients, made up of around 42 with Graves' ophthalmopathy and about 60 with stable Graves' hyperthyroidism. Prospective prediction of ophthalmopathy was tested in an independent validation cohort of 18 to 20 hyperthyroidism patients and around 16 patients who later progressed to ophthalmopathy. For training and testing, the 100 patients in the discovery cohort were randomly divided in a 7:3 ratio. In more than 5 Graves' hyperthyroidism patients, the study also compared T-cell repertoires from thyroid tissue with T-cell repertoires from blood. After sampling, hyperthyroidism patients received methimazole starting at 30 mg daily, and ophthalmopathy patients received high-dose intravenous methylprednisolone. According to the paper, TCR Vbeta CDR3 sequencing was carried out on over 130 peripheral blood samples, which came from more than 40 ophthalmopathy, approximately 78 hyperthyroidism and 17 progressor patients.

General findings and caveats noted by the study authors: In validation, the model predicted progression to ophthalmopathy a median of around 6.5 months before onset, with approximately 71% sensitivity and about 72% specificity. Most expanded thyroid clonotypes (frequency above 0.001) were also found in blood, which suggests that blood repertoires may mirror thyroid immune responses. No statistical method was used to fix the sample size in advance, and group allocation was not hidden from the investigators. A 13 V-J signature model separated ophthalmopathy from stable hyperthyroidism, with approximately 87% sensitivity and 81.08% specificity in cross-validation and 80%/75% in testing.

Ophthalmopathy patients had moderately to severely active disease, Clinical Activity Score of at least 3, NOSPECS grade of at least 4, and duration under 3 months. Any patient with an uncontrolled infection, another autoimmune disease, pregnancy or lactation was excluded. Diagnoses relied on clinical symptoms, serum thyroxine and TRAb, thyroid ultrasound and orbital computed tomography. PBMCs were separated from approximately 9.9 ml of fresh peripheral blood using Ficoll-Paque density gradient centrifugation. Total RNA was extracted with Trizol reagent, and quality was checked on an Agilent 2100 Bioanalyzer. TCR beta CDR3 regions were amplified from RNA transcripts. For the first round of RT-PCR on the TCR CDR3, the HTBI primer set was used together with the Qiagen OneStep RT-PCR kit. Libraries were constructed in a second round of multiplex PCR, after which size selection and purification were carried out. The libraries were sequenced on an Illumina HiSeq2000 using paired-end 100 bp reads. As for how the authors treated the data: SOAPnuke was used to process the raw data, removing reads that contained adapters or uncalled bases, had a mean Phred below 15, or lacked an exact match to the constant primer or identifier. High-quality paired reads were merged with COPE v1.2.5, and unique nucleotide sequences were defined as clonotypes. MiTCR v1.1 was used to align clonotypes to the IMGT TRBV, TRBD and TRBJ reference segments. Analysis was restricted to V-J combinations with a frequency above 0.0001, which covered 99% to 99.2% of repertoires. The TCS score was defined as F50 (clonal expansion) divided by E x V (chaos), with BLOSUM62-based TCRdist calculated between CDR3 peptides within each V-J. Welch's t-statistics and random forest reduced several hundred V-J features to 13, which were used in a naive Bayes classifier (R e1071). TCRdb applied fastp at Q25 and MiXCR to the public reads, then kept only in-frame beta chains. Each CDR3 protein appears once, grouped with its most common genes and DNA. The authors' filters were not applied to this entry. This sample gives 500,000 to 650,000 distinct CDR3 sequences in total; 15% to 20% of them show up just once. The biggest ten clones account for approximately 16% of the sample.

The receptor's source is a woman younger than 30 with Graves' ophthalmopathy. The chain is encoded by TRBV7-9 joined to TRBJ1-2; there is no confident call for the D gene. Sequenced input: blood. The CDR3 in this case is CASSLGPNYGYTF. The nucleotide sequence is given as TGTGCCAGCAGCTTAGGGCCGAACTATGGCTACACCTTC.